The clone carrying this T cell receptor beta chain has just one count. Its specificity is not known. This sample is drawn from a study of shared clonotypes between healthy human individuals. Whole-study context: Those who served as donors were two women and a few men between the ages of 18 and 49. Overall study results and limits: Generally, naive subsets (rather than memory subsets) showed larger estimated richness.

CD45RO-negative, CCR7-selected cells formed the naive CD8 fraction, which excluded terminally differentiated effector memory CD45RA+ cells. Investigators spread the genomic DNA of each subset evenly over several immunoSEQ plates. The authors loaded roughly 200 ng DNA, around 32,000 T cell genomes, into sorted-subset replicate PCRs. The data were produced by immunoSEQ multiplex PCR, yet TCRdb's version contains in-frame clones alone and is incomplete. The data show around 2,000,000 clones, about 95% seen once. The germline V gene encodes CDR1 MDHEN and CDR2 SYDVKM. The J segment lost 8 bases and the V segment lost 7 bases, leaving 19 bases of the junction unmatched. The CDR3 spans 17 residues.

The sample consisted of naive CD8+ T cells sorted from blood. The TCR sequence derives from a man aged 18 to 35 in good health. The chain carries TRBV28 and TRBJ1-2; TRBD1 matches 10 bases. The DNA for the CDR3 is TGTGCCAGCACCTCGGAGATACTCCGGGACAGGGGTGAAGGCTACACCTTC. This encodes CASTSEILRDRGEGYTF.